The 23 T cell receptor beta chains below were found in one sample sequenced in a study of blood T cell repertoires in COVID-19. The method was immunoSEQ multiplex PCR; TCRdb's version includes in-frame clones alone and lacks a portion of them. The sample lists roughly 89,000 clones, roughly 80% occurring once. Material for sequencing was peripheral blood. The source is a woman at least 80 years old with acute or convalescent COVID-19.

V is TRBV30 and J is TRBJ1-1; tentatively, D is TRBD1 (6 bases). Trimming cost V 5 bases and J 6 bases, with 13 bases left between them. The CDR3 runs to 12 residues. Germline V gives CDR1 GTSNPN, CDR2 SVGIG (reference sequence). The CDR3 DNA reads TGTGCCTGGGACAGGTTCACCCCTGAAGCTTTCTTT. As protein: CAWDRFTPEAFF.

The chain carries TRBV18 and TRBJ2-3, with TRBD1 matching over 10 bases. The V gene end was trimmed by 3 bases and the J gene end by 4 bases; junction bases not matched to a gene: 7. CDR1 and CDR2 from the germline V gene are KGHSH and LQKENI. The CDR3 runs to 16 residues. In nucleotides, the CDR3 is TGTGCCAGCTCACCGAGGGACAGGGGAAGGGCAGATACGCAGTATTTT. Residues: CASSPRDRGRADTQYF.

This sequence joins TRBV12-2 and TRBJ1-6; the listed D gene, TRBD1, was not tested against the DNA. TRBV12-2 is an annotated pseudogene. CDR3 length: 17 amino acids. DNA of the CDR3: TGTGCAAGTCGCTTAAAACAGGGGGTATTCAATAATTCACCCCTCCACTTT. Its protein is CASRLKQGVFNNSPLHF.

The V and J genes are TRBV11-2 and TRBJ1-1, with 7 bases fitting TRBD1. Germline V CDR1 and CDR2: SGHAT, FQNNGV. The CDR3 is made up of 11 amino acids. V shed 5 bases and J 10 bases; nucleotides not matched to a gene: 4. In DNA, the CDR3 is TGTGCCAGCAGCATTTCAGGGGGAGCTTTCTTT. Amino acids: CASSISGGAFF.

This rearrangement joins TRBV2 to TRBJ1-5; 10 bases map to TRBD1. The CDR3 covers 17 residues. From germline, CDR1 is SNHLY and CDR2 FYNNEI. V trimming: 4 bases; J trimming: 7 bases; junction bases outside the gene matches: 13. CDR3 in DNA: TGTGCCAGCAGTGTTCAGACAGGGGGCCTAGGTAAGCAGCCCCAGCATTTT. As protein: CASSVQTGGLGKQPQHF.

This clone appeared once. The V call is TRBV11-2, the J call TRBJ2-7; a weak D match, TRBD1 (5 bases). V dropped 1 base and J dropped 2 bases, with 15 bases sitting between them. Germline V gives CDR1 SGHAT, CDR2 FQNNGV. The CDR3 runs 16 residues. CDR3 amino acids: CASSLGAAGRPYEQYF. The CDR3 coding sequence is TGTGCCAGCAGCTTAGGGGCGGCAGGGCGGCCCTACGAGCAGTACTTC.

This clone was found once. The chain is built from TRBV14 and TRBJ2-5; D not certain. Between the trimmed V and J ends, which lost 0 bases and 8 bases, there was a span of 7 bases. CDR3 length: 12 amino acids. Germline V gene sequence: CDR1 SGHDN, CDR2 FVKESK. CDR3 residues: CASSQERVTQYF. In DNA, the CDR3 is TGTGCCAGCAGCCAAGAACGGGTCACCCAGTACTTC.

In this sample, this clone turned up once. The rearrangement joins TRBV27 to TRBJ2-5; 10 nucleotides line up with TRBD2. The CDR3 is made up of 15 amino acids. The germline gives CDR1 MNHEY, CDR2 SMNVEV (reference sequence). Unmatched junction bases numbered 10, after V lost 5 bases and J lost 7 bases. The CDR3 sequence: CASSPVAGGRGTQYF. The CDR3 nucleotides read TGTGCCAGCAGTCCCGTAGCGGGGGGCAGAGGGACCCAGTACTTC.

The rearrangement joins TRBV20-1 to TRBJ1-4, with a tentative D call TRBD1 (6 bases). Germline CDR1 is DFQATT and CDR2 is SNEGSKA (reference sequence). The length of the CDR3 is 15 residues. Trimming shortened V by 3 bases and J by 5 bases, and 16 bases separated the two germline ends. CDR3 bases: TGCAGTGCTAGTGGGGGTGAGGGGGTGAATGAAAAACTGTTTTTT. Its protein product is CSASGGEGVNEKLFF.

This clone turned up a few times. V is TRBV12-3 or TRBV12-4 and J is TRBJ1-1, with D tentatively TRBD1 (6 bases). Trimming shortened V by 6 bases and J by 8 bases, and 13 bases separated the two germline ends. The CDR3 spans 12 residues. The CDR3: CASSDGQSEAFF. DNA of the CDR3: TGTGCCAGCAGCGATGGACAGTCAGAAGCTTTCTTT.

The genes are TRBV7-8 and TRBJ1-2; D is unresolved. This CDR3 is built from 13 residues. Trimming removed 2 bases at V and 8 bases at J, with 12 bases between. Germline assignment: CDR1 SGHVS and CDR2 FQNEAQ. The CDR3 region is CASSLRSGSGYTF. The CDR3 coding sequence is TGTGCCAGCAGCTTAAGGAGCGGCTCCGGCTACACCTTC.

The gene calls are TRBV1 and TRBJ2-7; the DNA was not compared with TRBD2, the D call given in the table. TRBV1 is labeled a pseudogene. CDR3 length equals 20 residues. CDR3 protein: CTSSQDKTSGGGSNSYEQYF. Here the CDR3 DNA reads TGCACCAGCAGCCAAGATAAAACTAGCGGGGGGGGATCCAACTCCTACGAGCAGTACTTC.

This clone occurred a few times. The chain combines TRBV5-1 with TRBJ1-2; TRBD1 might be the D (6 bases). V shed 3 bases and J shed 5 bases, with 8 bases lying between them. The germline CDR1 and CDR2 sequences are SGHRS and YFSETQ. CDR3 length equals 12 residues. CDR3 region: CASSSDRYGYTF. Written as DNA, the CDR3 is TGCGCCAGCAGCTCGGACAGATATGGCTACACCTTC.

This sequence joins TRBV7-6 and TRBJ2-2; D may be TRBD2 (5 bases). V dropped 7 bases and J dropped 4 bases, with 19 bases sitting between them. Germline V gene lookup returns CDR1 SGHVS and CDR2 FNYEAQ. The CDR3 runs to 16 residues. This CDR3 is CASIHGLGGSTGELFF. The CDR3 DNA sequence: TGTGCCAGCATCCACGGGTTGGGTGGGAGCACCGGGGAGCTGTTTTTT.

This chain connects TRBV29-1 to TRBJ1-4; unclear D gene. The CDR3 sequence is 16 residues long. Trimming took 5 bases from V and 0 from J, leaving 16 bases between them. Germline CDR1 and CDR2: SQVTM and ANQGSEA. This CDR3 is CSVSPQTPTTNEKLFF. In DNA form, the CDR3 reads TGCAGCGTTTCTCCTCAGACACCGACAACTAATGAAAAACTGTTTTTT.

CDR3 DNA sequence: TGTGCCACCAGCGGGAACAGGGGTCCTAATGAAAAACTGTTTTTT. This codes for CATSGNRGPNEKLFF. V usage is TRBV15 and J usage is TRBJ1-4, with 7 bases identical to TRBD1. The CDR3 spans 15 residues. Germline CDR1 and CDR2: LNHNV and YYDKDF (reference sequence). V dropped 5 bases and J dropped 3; count of bases not matched to a gene: 6.

The rearrangement joins TRBV18 to TRBJ2-2, with D possibly being TRBD1 (6 bases). This CDR3 is 14 amino acids long. Germline V gives CDR1 KGHSH, CDR2 LQKENI. The ends were cut back, 5 bases at V and 4 bases at J, with 11 bases in the middle. The CDR3 region has the DNA TGTGCCAGCTCAACAACAGGGATCACCGGGGAGCTGTTTTTT. It translates to CASSTTGITGELFF.

This chain connects TRBV19 to TRBJ2-4, with a possible D match to TRBD1 (5 bases). The CDR3 sequence is 17 residues long. CDR1 LNHDA and CDR2 SQIVND come from the germline V gene (reference sequence). Trimming left V 5 bases short and J 0 bases short, with 17 bases between. CDR3 nucleotide sequence: TGTGCCAGTAGTGGATTGGGGCGTAAGACAGCCAAAAACATTCAGTACTTC. Its protein is CASSGLGRKTAKNIQYF.

V is TRBV5-1 and J is TRBJ1-1, with D perhaps TRBD1 (6 bases). The CDR3 loop spans 15 amino acids. From germline, CDR1 is SGHRS and CDR2 YFSETQ. The V gene lost 4 bases and the J gene lost 4 bases, with 17 bases spanning the gap. Written as DNA, the CDR3 is TGCGCCAGCAGCCTCCTCCGGGGACAACTCACTGAAGCTTTCTTT. Its protein product is CASSLLRGQLTEAFF.

V usage is TRBV9 and J usage is TRBJ1-1; 12 bases align to TRBD1. The V and J ends lost 4 bases and 6 bases, in that order; junction bases with no gene match: 7. Germline-derived CDR1 and CDR2 are SGDLS and YYNGEE. This CDR3 region has 15 residues. The CDR3 DNA reads as TGTGCCAGCAGCCCCTCGGGACAGGGGGCGTCTGAAGCTTTCTTT. Translation gives CASSPSGQGASEAFF.

The rearrangement joins TRBV10-2 to TRBJ2-3, with TRBD2 identical over 12 bases. The CDR3 has 19 residues. Germline trimming cut 4 bases from V and 1 base from J; bases unmatched to any gene: 12. CDR1 WSHSY and CDR2 SAAADI come from the germline V gene. As DNA, the CDR3 is TGCGCCAGCAGTGCCTTGGGACTAGCGGGTACGGGAGGCACAGATACGCAGTATTTT. Residues: CASSALGLAGTGGTDTQYF.

There are a few counts of this clone. This chain connects TRBV28 to TRBJ1-2, with D tentatively TRBD1 (6 bases). From germline, CDR1 is MDHEN and CDR2 SYDVKM. This CDR3 is built from 15 residues. The V end lost 6 bases, the J end lost 3 bases, and 17 bases lay between the germline ends. The CDR3, as DNA: TGTGCCAGCAGGGCGGGGGCAGGGAGATACTATGGCTACACCTTC. Its protein is CASRAGAGRYYGYTF.

A note on this clone: Mismatch with germline at one junction end may stem from a read error. This sequence joins TRBV10-1 and TRBJ2-1; the D gene is possibly TRBD1 (7 bases). CDR1 WNHNN and CDR2 SYGVQD come from the germline V gene (reference sequence). The CDR3 runs to 11 residues. The CDR3 loop reads CASSGRGLMVF. CDR3 DNA: TGCGCCAGCAGTGGGAGGGGGCTCATGGTCTTC.